The clone carrying this T cell receptor (beta chain) was detected only a few times. Antigen: not known. This entry is derived from a study of blood T cells in healthy people across ages. Per sample, extraction of total RNA gave at least 6 micrograms in every case. Next came a second PCR, run for about 6 to 12 cycles, which used a sample-barcoded 5' primer along with a J-beta primer mix. TCRdb fed the 5' RACE reads into MiXCR, producing one record per CDR3 protein. This table holds about 1.8 million distinct CDR3 sequences, about 50% found once. Overall study findings and caveats: Naive CD4+ cell counts and diversity both ran higher in long-lived than in aged donors.

Germline-derived CDR1 and CDR2 are MNHNS and SASEGT. The CDR3 extends over 14 amino acids. The V gene is TRBV6-1, the J gene TRBJ2-4; the D is unclear. Judging by the DNA end, TRBJ2-7 fits better; the J call may be wrong. Specimen: blood. The sequence was obtained from a woman aged 40 to 50 in good health. This CDR3 is CASSVKGQTYEQYF. DNA for the CDR3: TGTGCCAGCAGTGTCAAAGGGCAAACCTACGAGCAGTACTTC.